This T cell receptor (beta chain) comes out of a study of control samples from healthy donors and cancer patients (TCRdb year 2020). Library preparation used the immunoSEQ multiplex PCR assay. The immuneACCESS repertoire file appears here via TCRdb, limited to in-frame rearrangements. These files lack a portion of the clones; in checked studies, under half of the deficit traces to unresolved V genes, and the cause of the others is not known. For this sample there are about 160,000 clones; 96% appear just once. 0.85% to 1.3% of the sample is held by the ten biggest clonotypes. With respect to this clone: What antigen it recognizes has not been identified. No qualities accompany the bases; no much larger clone lies one base away.

This TCR was recovered from a woman aged 25 to 39 in good health. Sequencing input: blood.

The nucleotide sequence is given as TGTGCCAGCAGCGTCCCCACTAGCGGGCCGAACACCGGGGAGCTGTTTTTT. Its amino acids are CASSVPTSGPNTGELFF. In this chain, TRBV9 is recombined with TRBJ2-2, with 9 bases in between that match TRBD2. Including the terminal cysteine and phenylalanine, the CDR3 comprises 17 residues. Of all the DNA, just the CDR3 is kept, 51 bases in frame from base 1. V lost 2 bases and J lost 0 bases, and the count of bases not matched to a germline gene is 5. CDR1 and CDR2, looked up from the germline V gene, are SGDLS and YYNGEE.